These T cell receptor beta chains were read from a single sample in a study of OX40 agonist ivuxolimab in advanced cancers. This table comes from immunoSEQ multiplex PCR, and its TCRdb copy is limited to in-frame clones, with some not included. This table holds about 64,000 clones, about 80% found once. The sample here was CD4+ or CD8+ T cells sorted from blood, taken in a trial of the OX40 agonist ivuxolimab. These receptors were collected from an adult with an advanced solid tumor such as melanoma, head and neck, liver or kidney cancer. The CDR3 runs from the conserved cysteine through the conserved F or W. The order of the fields is D gene, CDR3 length, V gene, J gene, clone size, CDR3 protein. The D gene is left open where the match is weak. Clone size is shown for a subset of rows, as once, few, many or a class of expanded clone.

TRBD1	16	TRBV6-6	TRBJ1-6	NA	CASSTQDRAINSPLHF
NA	15	TRBV7-2	TRBJ2-1	NA	CASSPRGDSRDEQFF
TRBD1	15	TRBV7-3	TRBJ2-3	NA	CASSLNKGAADTQYF
TRBD2	15	TRBV28	TRBJ2-2	NA	CASSHRSGRTGELFF
NA	14	TRBV7-2	TRBJ1-6	few	CASSVTGSVTPLHF
TRBD1	15	TRBV5-8	TRBJ1-3	NA	CASSRQGDSGNTIYF
NA	15	TRBV29-1	TRBJ1-1	NA	CSVQEGGGANTEAFF
NA	19	TRBV5-6	TRBJ1-2	few	CASSLGSGTNYLKDYGYTF
NA	17	TRBV5-6	TRBJ1-3	NA	CASSSGLSSLSGNTIYF
NA	14	TRBV6-4	TRBJ2-1	NA	CASSDSDSPRRQFF
NA	16	TRBV14	TRBJ1-3	NA	CASSQDLRGLGNTIYF
NA	14	TRBV19	TRBJ1-1	few	CASSVQGTNTEAFF
NA	12	TRBV19	TRBJ2-7	NA	CASRSGLHEQYF
NA	13	TRBV28	TRBJ2-1	NA	CASSTPATVEQFF
NA	14	TRBV5-4	TRBJ2-3	NA	CASSLVAGPDTQYF
NA	11	TRBV29-1	TRBJ2-3	NA	CSVSHADTQYF
NA	13	TRBV9	TRBJ1-2	few	CASSSGPSIGYTF
TRBD1	16	TRBV11-1	TRBJ2-3	NA	CASSLEQGGITDTQYF
TRBD2	16	TRBV7-9	TRBJ2-3	once	CASSPGRPSGLDTQYF
NA	15	TRBV5-1	TRBJ1-4	once	CASSLNGGSNEKLFF
NA	16	TRBV9	TRBJ2-5	NA	CASSVEASVYKETQYF
TRBD2	15	TRBV9	TRBJ2-2	NA	CASSELAEVTGELFF
TRBD1	15	TRBV11-2	TRBJ2-7	NA	CASSLLKQGVHEQYF
NA	13	TRBV5-1	TRBJ2-1	NA	CASSEGTNNEQFF
NA	13	TRBV29-1	TRBJ2-7	NA	CSVERGRGTEQYF
NA	15	TRBV9	TRBJ2-5	NA	CASSTGGTHLETQYF
TRBD1	15	TRBV7-6	TRBJ2-3	once	CASSGRQGGTDTQYF
TRBD2	18	TRBV9	TRBJ2-5	NA	CASSPARGALRYQETQYF
NA	14	TRBV5-4	TRBJ1-5	once	CASSQGGSNQPQHF
NA	12	TRBV15	TRBJ1-4	NA	CATSRGGRQLFF
TRBD1	14	TRBV29-1	TRBJ2-7	NA	CSAAGGQGSYEQYF
NA	15	TRBV6-1	TRBJ2-7	NA	CASSDRRDYPYEQYF
NA	13	TRBV9	TRBJ2-7	NA	CASSVVPFYEQYF
TRBD1	15	TRBV6-6	TRBJ1-2	NA	CASILRDRVNYGYTF
NA	12	TRBV29-1	TRBJ1-4	NA	CSVTLTGEELFF
NA	15	TRBV4-2	TRBJ2-7	once	CASSQVEGTSGHQYF
NA	13	TRBV6-1	TRBJ1-2	NA	CASSSDGNYGYTF
NA	16	TRBV19	TRBJ2-1	NA	CASRDTSPVRGYEQFF
NA	11	TRBV7-8	TRBJ2-5	NA	CASSFTETQYF
NA	15	TRBV5-6	TRBJ1-1	NA	CASSNRGSSGTEAFF
NA	12	TRBV5-6	TRBJ1-6	NA	CASSLGSSPLHF
TRBD2	16	TRBV14	TRBJ2-1	NA	CASSQVGTSGFYEQFF
TRBD2	16	TRBV28	TRBJ2-1	once	CASLGTSGSSGNEQFF
NA	15	TRBV5-4	TRBJ1-2	NA	CASSLAREFHYGYTF
TRBD1	14	TRBV6-5	TRBJ1-2	NA	CASRDTGGSYGYTF
NA	13	TRBV5-1	TRBJ1-2	NA	CASSLDRVYGYTF
NA	14	TRBV6-5	TRBJ1-2	once	CASSPLSGSIGYTF
NA	15	TRBV15	TRBJ2-7	NA	CATSIGRGGSYEQYF
TRBD2	14	TRBV6-5	TRBJ2-7	NA	CASAGTSGSYEQYF
NA	16	TRBV7-6	TRBJ2-5	NA	CASSLGVGGGAETQYF
NA	14	TRBV19	TRBJ1-3	NA	CASSIGTAGNTIYF
TRBD2	20	TRBV4-2	TRBJ2-4	NA	CASSQVGTSNTFLAKNIQYF
TRBD2	15	TRBV28	TRBJ2-3	NA	CASSLVAGGRDTQYF
NA	12	TRBV5-5	TRBJ2-7	NA	CASSLVSYEQYF